This T cell receptor beta chain was profiled in a study of blood T cell repertoires in COVID-19. The CDR3 is made up of 16 amino acids. Germline-derived CDR1 and CDR2 are MGHRA and YSYEKL. V lost 1 base and J 0 bases, leaving 12 bases between the germline ends. Sequenced by immunoSEQ multiplex PCR; TCRdb stores in-frame clones only, minus some. The sample yields approximately 400,000 clones, more than 75% seen once. Sequences were obtained from PBMCs or T cells enriched from blood (not recorded which). The rearrangement joins TRBV4-1 to TRBJ2-5; D is possibly TRBD1 (5 bases). The source is a woman between 18 and 30 years old who had recovered from COVID-19. The CDR3: CASSQGAGPYQETQYF. In DNA, the CDR3 is TGCGCCAGCAGCCAAGGGGCAGGGCCGTACCAAGAGACCCAGTACTTC.